This TCR beta chain was identified during a study of blood T cell repertoires in COVID-19. The protocol was immunoSEQ multiplex PCR, while the TCRdb copy is restricted to in-frame clones and leaves out a portion. The table records under 350,000 clones, roughly 89% of them present only once. The CDR3 runs to 15 residues. The V end was cut by 1 base, the J end by 3 bases, with 9 bases between. Germline V lookup: CDR1 MDHEN, CDR2 SYDVKM. V usage is TRBV28 and J usage is TRBJ2-2; a weak D match, TRBD2 (7 bases). The source is a woman aged 30 to 39 with COVID-19, enrolled during active disease. Sequencing was carried out using peripheral blood. In DNA form, the CDR3 reads TGTGCCAGCAGTTTATCGGGGGGCGACACCGGGGAGCTGTTTTTT. Residues: CASSLSGGDTGELFF. The complete variable domain, with remaining parts taken from reference TRBV28 and TRBJ2-2, reads DVKVTQSSRYLVKRTGEKVFLECVQDMDHENMFWYRQDPGLGLRLIYFSYDVKMKEKGDIPEGYSVSREKKERFSLILESASTNQTSMYLCASSLSGGDTGELFFGEGSRLTVL.